This TCR beta chain is from a study of T cells after yellow fever vaccination (dated by TCRdb to between 2018 and 2021). Looking at the study overall: The SMART-Seq v4 Ultra Low Input RNA kit was used to prepare libraries from fractions with low cell numbers. Two healthy male donors made up the cohort, one aged 18 to 29 years and the other aged 30 to 40 years. To follow T-cell clones before and after primary and booster YFV17D yellow fever vaccination, bulk TCR alpha and beta repertoires were sequenced over time. Blood was collected at multiple timepoints before and after primary and secondary immunization, and bulk PBMC replicates and cell subsets were isolated.

The treatment or condition label here, explained by the study, means: live attenuated yellow fever vaccine strain. Two biological replicates of bulk PBMCs were collected at each blood-draw timepoint. A standard Ficoll-Paque protocol was used to isolate PBMCs from peripheral blood. RNA was extracted with TriZol from bulk PBMCs, CD4 and CD8 fractions, and dextramer-positive and dextramer-negative fractions. TCR cDNA was synthesized by 5'RACE template switching, which introduced a universal primer site and unique molecular identifiers. Priming of cDNA synthesis was performed from both the TCR alpha and TCR beta constant segments. Library amplification used two PCR steps, and the second PCR step added sample barcodes and sequencing adapters. Sequencing of the libraries was done on either Illumina HiSeq 2500 (2x100 bp) or NovaSeq (2x150 bp). In the paper's pipeline: Demultiplexing of reads and collapsing into UMI consensus sequences were performed with MIGEC, and V(D)J alignment was carried out with MiXCR. Vaccine-responding clonotypes were identified with edgeR using replicate PBMC samples, with FDR below 0.01 and a log2 fold change above 5 up to day 15 being required. Each bulk clonotype received a CD4 or CD8 identity based on whether the sequenced CD4 or CD8 repertoire contained that clonotype at higher abundance. TCRdb ran its own pipeline on the public reads, namely fastp trimming at Q25 and MiXCR clone calling, and kept in-frame beta chains. Every distinct CDR3 protein forms one entry, paired with its most common genes and DNA. The V and J calls shown here were made by TCRdb, not taken from the authors' results. Across this sample there are some 560,000 distinct CDR3 sequences, with roughly a fifth seen only once. Together, the top ten hold roughly an eighth of the sample.

This clonotype showed up just a few times. Its specific antigen is unknown. One base away there is no much larger clone; base qualities are not given. Study-level results and caveats: Computational filtering was needed because FACS-sorted repertoires could contain abundant contaminating clonotypes from the bulk population. A small fraction of clonotypes appeared in both the CD4 and CD8 compartments, likely as a result of convergent recombination. Compared with the primary T-cell response, the secondary T-cell response was weaker but faster, peaking on day 5 rather than day 15. Only a couple of donors were included in the study, so the extent to which the findings can be generalized is limited. Most clones expanded after primary vaccination (around 96% of CD4 and 80% to 90% of CD8) were re-detected after the booster, suggesting that broad memory maintenance occurred.

The sample consisted of PBMCs, taken 15 days after the yellow fever booster vaccination. The sequence derives from a man aged 25-45 years who received the YFV17D yellow fever vaccine.

The base sequence is TGTGCCTCCGGACAGACCCACGGGGAAAAACTGTTTTTT. Its amino acids are CASGQTHGEKLFF. In this chain, TRBV10-3 is recombined with TRBJ1-4; a tentative D call is TRBD1 (6 bases match). The germline ends are 18 bases apart after V is trimmed by 11 bases and J by 8 bases. From cysteine to phenylalanine, the CDR3 is 13 amino acids long. Of all the DNA, just the CDR3 is kept, 39 bases in frame from base 1. Taken from the germline V gene, the CDR1 and CDR2 loops are ENHRY and SYGVKD.